This T cell receptor (beta chain) was observed in a study of PD-1 blockade in classical Hodgkin lymphoma. Study in general: The nivolumab dose that patients received was 3 mg/kg, given intravenously every 2 weeks. Whole-study findings and limits: Among the patients, those starting nivolumab under 1 year after ASCT were excluded.

Every patient had relapsed following autologous stem cell transplantation, and cohorts differed in brentuximab vedotin exposure. Complete response, partial response or progressive disease were the best responses. The protocol was immunoSEQ multiplex PCR, while the TCRdb copy is restricted to in-frame clones and leaves out a portion. Of 65,000 to 95,000 clones detected, 89% appear once; the ten largest clones hold 22%. Trimming pared 6 bases from V and 0 bases from J, leaving 11 bases between. CDR3 length: 15 residues. Germline lookup yields CDR1 LGHNA and CDR2 YSLEER. As regards this clone: Its antigen is not known.

This material consisted of peripheral blood mononuclear cells (PBMCs), taken at baseline. This chain connects TRBV4-3 to TRBJ1-4; maybe TRBD1 (6 bases). This receptor was identified in a human donor with classical Hodgkin lymphoma. This CDR3 is CASRGGWATNEKLFF. The CDR3 nucleotides read TGCGCCAGCAGGGGGGGCTGGGCAACTAATGAAAAACTGTTTTTT.